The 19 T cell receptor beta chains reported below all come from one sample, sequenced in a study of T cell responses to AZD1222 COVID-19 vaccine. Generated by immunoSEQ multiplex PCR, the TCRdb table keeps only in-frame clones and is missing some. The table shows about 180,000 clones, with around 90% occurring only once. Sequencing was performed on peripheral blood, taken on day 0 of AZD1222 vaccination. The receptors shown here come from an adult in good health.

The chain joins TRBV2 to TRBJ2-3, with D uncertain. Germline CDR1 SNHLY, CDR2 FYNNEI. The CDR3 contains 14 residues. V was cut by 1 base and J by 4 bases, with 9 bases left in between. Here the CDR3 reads CASSEELSSDTQYF. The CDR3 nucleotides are TGTGCCAGCAGTGAAGAACTTAGTTCAGATACGCAGTATTTT.

The CDR3 sequence is CASSLGGEETQYF. The CDR3 DNA reads TGTGCCAGCAGCTTGGGAGGGGAAGAGACCCAGTACTTC. The chain combines TRBV5-4 with TRBJ2-5; perhaps D is TRBD1 or TRBD2 (5 bases each). This CDR3 has 13 residues. In germline, CDR1 is SGHNT, CDR2 YYREEE (reference sequence). The germline V and J ends were trimmed by 0 bases and 3 bases, with 6 bases remaining between them.

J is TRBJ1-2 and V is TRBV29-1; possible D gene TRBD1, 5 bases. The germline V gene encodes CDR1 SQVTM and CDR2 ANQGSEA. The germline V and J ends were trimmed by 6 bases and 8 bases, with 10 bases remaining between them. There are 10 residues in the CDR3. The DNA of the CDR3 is TGCAGCGTGGGGGACCGCGGCTACACCTTC. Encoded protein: CSVGDRGYTF. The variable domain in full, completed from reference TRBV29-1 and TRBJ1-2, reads SAVISQKPSRDICQRGTSLTIQCQVDSQVTMMFWYRQQPGQSLTLIATANQGSEATYESGFVIDKFPISRPNLTFSTLTVSNMSPEDSSIYLCSVGDRGYTFGSGTRLTVV.

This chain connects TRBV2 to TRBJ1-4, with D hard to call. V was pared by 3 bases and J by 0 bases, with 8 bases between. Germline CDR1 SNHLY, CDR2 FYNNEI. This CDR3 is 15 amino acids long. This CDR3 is CASSDSLATNEKLFF. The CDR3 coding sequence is TGTGCCAGCAGTGACTCCCTTGCAACTAATGAAAAACTGTTTTTT.

In DNA form, the CDR3 reads TGCGCCAGCAGCCAACCGGGACAGCCCTACGAGCAGTACTTC. The encoded protein is CASSQPGQPYEQYF. The chain links TRBV4-1 to TRBJ2-7; TRBD1 matches at 7 bases. The germline V gene encodes CDR1 MGHRA and CDR2 YSYEKL. The CDR3 has 14 residues. Trimming at V came to 2 bases and at J to 2 bases, leaving 3 bases not matched to a gene.

The CDR3 coding sequence is TGTGCCAGTAGTATCAGAGGTGAAGCTTTCTTT. The encoded protein is CASSIRGEAFF. This chain connects TRBV19 to TRBJ1-1; D is unresolved. CDR3 length: 11 amino acids. V lost 3 bases and J lost 7, with 6 bases in between. Germline CDR1 LNHDA, CDR2 SQIVND (reference sequence).

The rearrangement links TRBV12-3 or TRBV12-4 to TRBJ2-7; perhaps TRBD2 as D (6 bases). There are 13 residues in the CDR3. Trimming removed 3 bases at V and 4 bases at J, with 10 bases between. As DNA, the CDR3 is TGTGCCAGCAGTTTGGTCAGCGGGTACGAGCAGTACTTC. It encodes CASSLVSGYEQYF.

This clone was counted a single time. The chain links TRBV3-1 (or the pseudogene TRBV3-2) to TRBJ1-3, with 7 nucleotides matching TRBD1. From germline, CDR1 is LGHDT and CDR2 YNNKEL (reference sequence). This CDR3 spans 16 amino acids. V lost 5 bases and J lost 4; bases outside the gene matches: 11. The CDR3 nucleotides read TGTGCCAGCAGCTCGCGGAGGGGGCTTGGGGGAAACACCATATATTTT. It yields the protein CASSSRRGLGGNTIYF.

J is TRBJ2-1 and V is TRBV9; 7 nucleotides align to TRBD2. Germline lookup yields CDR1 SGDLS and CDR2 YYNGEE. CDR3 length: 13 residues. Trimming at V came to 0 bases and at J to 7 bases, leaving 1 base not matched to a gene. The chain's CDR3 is CASSVGTRNEQFF. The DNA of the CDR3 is TGTGCCAGCAGCGTAGGGACTAGGAATGAGCAGTTCTTC.

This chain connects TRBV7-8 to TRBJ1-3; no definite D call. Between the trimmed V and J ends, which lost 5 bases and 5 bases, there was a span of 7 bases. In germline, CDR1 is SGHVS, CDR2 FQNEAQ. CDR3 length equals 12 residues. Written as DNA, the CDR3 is TGTGCCAGCAGCCCCGTAAGAAACACCATATATTTT. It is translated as CASSPVRNTIYF.

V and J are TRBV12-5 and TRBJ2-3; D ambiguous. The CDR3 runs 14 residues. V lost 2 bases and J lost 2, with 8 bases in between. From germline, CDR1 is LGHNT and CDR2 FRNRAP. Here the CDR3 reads CASGLPPSTDTQYF. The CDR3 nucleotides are TGTGCTAGTGGTTTGCCCCCCTCCACAGATACGCAGTATTTT.

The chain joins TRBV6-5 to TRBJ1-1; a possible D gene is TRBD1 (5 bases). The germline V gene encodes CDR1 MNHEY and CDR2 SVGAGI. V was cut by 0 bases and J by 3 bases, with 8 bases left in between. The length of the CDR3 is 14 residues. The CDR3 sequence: CASSYSGGDTEAFF. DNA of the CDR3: TGTGCCAGCAGTTACTCTGGGGGGGACACTGAAGCTTTCTTT.

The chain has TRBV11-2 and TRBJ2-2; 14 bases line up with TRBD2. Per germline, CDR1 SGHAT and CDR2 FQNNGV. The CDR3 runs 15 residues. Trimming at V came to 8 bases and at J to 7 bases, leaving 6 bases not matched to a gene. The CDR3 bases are TGTGCCAGCGGACTAGCGGGAGGACCCCTCGGGGAGCTGTTTTTT. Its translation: CASGLAGGPLGELFF.

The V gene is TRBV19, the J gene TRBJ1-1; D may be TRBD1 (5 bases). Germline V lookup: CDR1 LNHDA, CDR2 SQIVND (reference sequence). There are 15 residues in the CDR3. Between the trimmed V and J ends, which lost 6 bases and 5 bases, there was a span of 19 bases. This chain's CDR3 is CASSTTWGSHTEAFF. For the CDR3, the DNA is TGTGCCAGTAGCACCACTTGGGGGAGTCATACTGAAGCTTTCTTT. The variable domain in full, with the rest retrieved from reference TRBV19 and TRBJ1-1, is DGGITQSPKYLFRKEGQNVTLSCEQNLNHDAMYWYRQDPGQGLRLIYYSQIVNDFQKGDIAEGYSVSREKKESFPLTVTSAQKNPTAFYLCASSTTWGSHTEAFFGQGTRLTVV.

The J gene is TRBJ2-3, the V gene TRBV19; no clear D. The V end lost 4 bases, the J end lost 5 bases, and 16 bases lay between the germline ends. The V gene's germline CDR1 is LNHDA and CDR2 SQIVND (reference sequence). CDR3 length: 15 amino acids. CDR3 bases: TGTGCCAGTAGTAAGAGGTGGACCCCGGGAGATACGCAGTATTTT. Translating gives CASSKRWTPGDTQYF. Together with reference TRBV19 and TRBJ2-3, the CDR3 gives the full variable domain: DGGITQSPKYLFRKEGQNVTLSCEQNLNHDAMYWYRQDPGQGLRLIYYSQIVNDFQKGDIAEGYSVSREKKESFPLTVTSAQKNPTAFYLCASSKRWTPGDTQYFGPGTRLTVL.

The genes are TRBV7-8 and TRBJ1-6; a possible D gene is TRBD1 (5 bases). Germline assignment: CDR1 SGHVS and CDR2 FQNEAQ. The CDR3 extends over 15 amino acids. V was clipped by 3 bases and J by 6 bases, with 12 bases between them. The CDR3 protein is CASSLGVSSNSPLHF. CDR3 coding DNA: TGTGCCAGCAGCTTGGGGGTATCAAGTAATTCACCCCTCCACTTT.

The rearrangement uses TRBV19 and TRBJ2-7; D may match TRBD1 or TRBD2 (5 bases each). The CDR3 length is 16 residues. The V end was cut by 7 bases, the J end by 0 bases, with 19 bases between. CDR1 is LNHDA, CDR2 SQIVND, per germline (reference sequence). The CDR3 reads CASKRGFRGDSYEQYF. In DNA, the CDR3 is TGTGCCAGTAAGAGAGGGTTTAGGGGAGACTCCTACGAGCAGTACTTC.

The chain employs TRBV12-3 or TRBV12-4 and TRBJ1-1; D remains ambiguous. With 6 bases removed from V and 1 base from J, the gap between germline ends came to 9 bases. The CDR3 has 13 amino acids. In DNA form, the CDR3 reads TGTGCCAGCAGCCCCGGCCGGAACACTGAAGCTTTCTTT. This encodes CASSPGRNTEAFF.

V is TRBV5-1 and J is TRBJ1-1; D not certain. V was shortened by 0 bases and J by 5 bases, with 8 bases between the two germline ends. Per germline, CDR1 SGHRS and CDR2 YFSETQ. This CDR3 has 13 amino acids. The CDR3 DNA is TGCGCCAGCAGCTTGGAGCCAAAAACTGAAGCTTTCTTT. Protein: CASSLEPKTEAFF.